The 31 T cell receptor beta chains in this list originate from one sample, sequenced in a study of cytomegalovirus exposure and HLA in healthy donors. TCRdb's copy holds only in-frame clones and misses some; the assay was immunoSEQ multiplex PCR. In the table there are tens of thousands of clones, approximately 95% of which are singletons. The sequencing input was PBMCs. Receptors originate from a woman aged 18-29 years in good health and CMV-seronegative.

J is TRBJ1-2 and V is TRBV19; 7 bases are a match to TRBD1. The CDR3 length is 17 residues. Germline V CDR1 and CDR2: LNHDA, SQIVND (reference sequence). The trim removed 8 bases at V and 6 bases at J, leaving 21 bases unmatched. CDR3 DNA sequence: TGTGCCAGTTTTGGACCCCCCCACAGGGGCGCGCTGAATGGCTACACCTTC. This sequence encodes CASFGPPHRGALNGYTF. The full variable domain, with the rest looked up from reference TRBV19 and TRBJ1-2, is DGGITQSPKYLFRKEGQNVTLSCEQNLNHDAMYWYRQDPGQGLRLIYYSQIVNDFQKGDIAEGYSVSREKKESFPLTVTSAQKNPTAFYLCASFGPPHRGALNGYTFGSGTRLTVV.

The chain recombines TRBV6-5 with TRBJ1-2; 7 bases are shared with TRBD1. Germline CDR1 MNHEY, CDR2 SVGAGI. V was pared by 8 bases and J by 6 bases, with 9 bases of the junction left unmatched. This CDR3 has 13 amino acids. The CDR3 region has the DNA TGTGCCAGCGCACCCCAGGGGGTCAATGGCTACACCTTC. It yields the protein CASAPQGVNGYTF.

The chain joins TRBV4-1 to TRBJ1-4; D uncertain. The germline V and J ends were trimmed by 6 bases and 3 bases, with 8 bases remaining between them. The CDR3 extends over 13 amino acids. The germline V gene has CDR1 MGHRA and CDR2 YSYEKL. CDR3 DNA: TGCGCCAGCAGGCGGGCGGCTAATGAAAAACTGTTTTTT. As protein: CASRRAANEKLFF.

The genes are TRBV18 and TRBJ2-5, with 7 bases lining up with TRBD1. Germline lookup yields CDR1 KGHSH and CDR2 LQKENI. The CDR3 consists of 15 residues. With V trimmed by 2 bases and J by 3 bases, 6 bases remained unmatched. The CDR3 protein is CASSPETGSKETQYF. The CDR3 DNA reads TGTGCCAGCTCACCAGAGACAGGGTCTAAAGAGACCCAGTACTTC.

The chain carries TRBV10-3 and TRBJ1-1, with 11 bases aligning to TRBD1. The CDR3 length is 13 residues. The junction had 1 base not matched to a gene; V was cut back by 10 bases and J by 0 bases. Germline V gene sequence: CDR1 ENHRY, CDR2 SYGVKD. The CDR3 region has the DNA TGTGCCACGGACAGGGGGCTGAACACTGAAGCTTTCTTT. This translates into CATDRGLNTEAFF.

V usage is TRBV7-2 and J usage is TRBJ2-1; 10 positions match TRBD2. Losses at the gene ends were 3 bases for V and 7 bases for J; bases not matched to a gene: 6. Looked up from germline, CDR1 is SGHTA and CDR2 is FQGNSA. The CDR3 is 15 amino acids. This chain's CDR3 is CASSFTSGKGNEQFF. CDR3 nucleotides: TGTGCCAGCAGCTTTACTAGCGGGAAAGGGAATGAGCAGTTCTTC. The whole variable domain, remainder taken from reference TRBV7-2 and TRBJ2-1, is GAGVSQSPSNKVTEKGKDVELRCDPISGHTALYWYRQSLGQGLEFLIYFQGNSAPDKSGLPSDRFSAERTGGSVSTLTIQRTQQEDSAVYLCASSFTSGKGNEQFFGPGTRLTVL.

This chain connects TRBV7-3 to TRBJ1-2; possible D gene TRBD1, 6 bases. Germline assignment: CDR1 SGHTA and CDR2 FQGTGA. CDR3 length: 14 residues. V was clipped by 3 bases and J by 2 bases, with 10 bases between them. The CDR3 region is CASSFLQGNYGYTF. Written as DNA, the CDR3 is TGTGCCAGCAGCTTTTTACAGGGAAACTATGGCTACACCTTC.

This clone was seen more than once but under ten times. The chain uses TRBV29-1 and TRBJ2-1, with 8 bases aligning to TRBD2. Germline CDR1 SQVTM, CDR2 ANQGSEA. Unmatched junction bases numbered 15, after V lost 7 bases and J lost 10 bases. This CDR3 region has 14 residues. CDR3 loop: CSGRPGLDSGEQFF. For the CDR3, the DNA is TGCAGCGGACGGCCGGGACTAGATTCAGGAGAGCAGTTCTTC.

CDR3 sequence: CASSFVRGPPNTGELFF. For the CDR3, the DNA is TGTGCCAGCAGCTTTGTAAGGGGGCCGCCGAACACCGGGGAGCTGTTTTTT. The genes are TRBV7-2 and TRBJ2-2; TRBD1 agrees at 7 bases. V trimming: 3 bases; J trimming: 0 bases; junction bases outside the gene matches: 7. CDR1 SGHTA and CDR2 FQGNSA come from the germline V gene. The CDR3 runs 17 residues.

The CDR3 coding sequence is TGCGCCAGCAGCTTGGTGGCAGGGAAAAACACTGAAGCTTTCTTT. Its protein is CASSLVAGKNTEAFF. V is TRBV5-1 and J is TRBJ1-1; TRBD1 is a possible D gene (5 bases). The CDR3 covers 15 residues. The V gene lost 0 bases and the J gene lost 2 bases, with 11 bases spanning the gap. Germline V gives CDR1 SGHRS, CDR2 YFSETQ.

The J gene is TRBJ1-5, the V gene TRBV12-1. TRBV12-1 is shown as a pseudogene. The CDR3 totals 15 residues. CDR3 loop: CASSPPEKYNQPQHF. The DNA for the CDR3 is TGTGCCAGCAGCCCCCCCGAGAAGTATAATCAGCCCCAGCATTTT.

The CDR3 DNA follows: TGTGCCAGCAGTCCCGACAGTTACAAAGCCAAAAACATTCAGTACTTC. Its translation is CASSPDSYKAKNIQYF. The J gene is TRBJ2-4, the V gene TRBV7-2, with D possibly TRBD1 on 5 matching bases. V gave up 6 bases and J gave up 0 bases, with 15 bases separating them. The germline V gene encodes CDR1 SGHTA and CDR2 FQGNSA. This CDR3 comprises 16 residues.

CDR3 nucleotide sequence: TGTGCCAGCAGCCGGACTAGCGGCATAACCGGGGAGCTGTTTTTT. It is translated as CASSRTSGITGELFF. V usage is TRBV11-3 and J usage is TRBJ2-2; 10 bases line up with TRBD2. Germline V gene sequence: CDR1 SGHNT, CDR2 YENEEA. V lost 5 bases, J lost 5 bases, and 5 bases stayed unmatched. The CDR3 runs 15 residues.

The CDR3 loop reads CASSLNGLASFETQYF. The CDR3 DNA follows: TGCGCCAGCAGCTTGAACGGACTAGCGTCATTCGAGACCCAGTACTTC. V and J are TRBV5-1 and TRBJ2-5, with TRBD2 matching over 9 bases. The CDR3 covers 16 residues. Germline-derived CDR1 and CDR2 are SGHRS and YFSETQ. V was pared by 1 base and J by 5 bases, with 9 bases of the junction left unmatched. Filled out from reference TRBV5-1 and TRBJ2-5, the complete variable domain reads KAGVTQTPRYLIKTRGQQVTLSCSPISGHRSVSWYQQTPGQGLQFLFEYFSETQRNKGNFPGRFSGRQFSNSRSEMNVSTLELGDSALYLCASSLNGLASFETQYFGPGTRLLVL.

V usage is TRBV5-5 and J usage is TRBJ2-2; D is perhaps TRBD1 (6 bases). From germline, CDR1 is SGHKS and CDR2 YYEKEE (reference sequence). The CDR3 consists of 15 residues. V was shortened by 2 bases and J by 6 bases, with 14 bases between the two germline ends. CDR3 DNA: TGTGCCAGCAGCTTATCAGGGGTTGATTCCGGGGAGCTGTTTTTT. It translates to CASSLSGVDSGELFF.

The chain employs TRBV28 and TRBJ2-7; maybe TRBD2 (6 bases). V lost 5 bases to trimming and J lost 2 bases, with 22 bases between them. Germline CDR1 reads MDHEN; CDR2 reads SYDVKM. CDR3 size: 17 residues. The CDR3 nucleotides are TGTGCCAGCAGTCTTCACCTATTGCGGGGCGGTCCCTACGAGCAGTACTTC. This encodes CASSLHLLRGGPYEQYF.

The J gene is TRBJ1-2, the V gene TRBV6-5, with D possibly matching TRBD1 (5 bases). Trimming pared 6 bases from V and 6 bases from J, leaving 14 bases between. This CDR3 has 13 amino acids. Germline assignment: CDR1 MNHEY and CDR2 SVGAGI. CDR3 in DNA: TGTGCCAGCAGATACCGGGGGAGAGATGGCTACACCTTC. The encoded protein is CASRYRGRDGYTF.

The gene calls are TRBV11-2 and TRBJ2-3, with 7 bases aligning to TRBD2. CDR3 length: 17 residues. Germline assignment: CDR1 SGHAT and CDR2 FQNNGV. Unmatched junction bases numbered 9, after V lost 0 bases and J lost 3 bases. In DNA, the CDR3 is TGTGCCAGCAGCTTAGACCCTGGACTAGTCGCGACAGATACGCAGTATTTT. Encoded protein: CASSLDPGLVATDTQYF.

This chain uses TRBV12-5 with TRBJ1-1; 8 bases line up with TRBD1. V gave up 3 bases and J gave up 2 bases; unmatched junction bases: 11. The CDR3 is 17 amino acids. Germline values: CDR1 LGHNT, CDR2 FRNRAP. The chain's CDR3 is CASGFPVDRGFNTEAFF. The DNA for the CDR3 is TGTGCTAGTGGTTTTCCCGTAGACAGGGGATTTAACACTGAAGCTTTCTTT.

The genes are TRBV9 and TRBJ2-1, with a tentative D call TRBD2 (6 bases). V lost 2 bases and J lost 2, with 11 bases in between. Germline CDR1 reads SGDLS; CDR2 reads YYNGEE. This CDR3 comprises 15 residues. The CDR3 sequence: CASSVGGEAYNEQFF. The CDR3 DNA reads as TGTGCCAGCAGCGTGGGCGGGGAGGCCTACAATGAGCAGTTCTTC. Complete variable domain (other parts from reference TRBV9 and TRBJ2-1): DSGVTQTPKHLITATGQRVTLRCSPRSGDLSVYWYQQSLDQGLQFLIQYYNGEERAKGNILERFSAQQFPDLHSELNLSSLELGDSALYFCASSVGGEAYNEQFFGPGTRLTVL.

This chain connects TRBV30 to TRBJ2-5, with D hard to call. The V gene lost 7 bases and the J gene lost 4 bases, with 16 bases spanning the gap. The CDR3 length is 13 residues. Germline CDR1 and CDR2: GTSNPN and SVGIG (reference sequence). CDR3 protein: CALTLAGPETQYF. In DNA form, the CDR3 reads TGTGCCTTGACCTTAGCTGGTCCAGAGACCCAGTACTTC.

This chain uses TRBV5-5 with TRBJ1-2, with TRBD1 as a possible D gene (6 bases). CDR1 SGHKS and CDR2 YYEKEE come from the germline V gene (reference sequence). The CDR3 runs 15 residues. V was pared by 1 base and J by 8 bases, with 18 bases between. CDR3 region: CASSLRPRGTTGYTF. For the CDR3, the DNA is TGTGCCAGCAGCTTGCGCCCCAGGGGAACAACCGGCTACACCTTC. Supplemented by reference TRBV5-5 and TRBJ1-2, the full variable domain reads DAGVTQSPTHLIKTRGQQVTLRCSPISGHKSVSWYQQVLGQGPQFIFQYYEKEERGRGNFPDRFSARQFPNYSSELNVNALLLGDSALYLCASSLRPRGTTGYTFGSGTRLTVV.

The chain recombines TRBV2 with TRBJ1-2; unclear D gene. Trimming took 2 bases from V and 4 from J, leaving 14 bases between them. CDR1 and CDR2 (germline): SNHLY, FYNNEI. The CDR3 is 15 amino acids. CDR3 amino acids: CASSELRGALYGYTF. The DNA for the CDR3 is TGTGCCAGCAGTGAACTTCGGGGAGCCCTCTATGGCTACACCTTC.

The rearrangement joins TRBV7-3 to TRBJ2-2; D gene ambiguous. Germline CDR1 SGHTA, CDR2 FQGTGA. Trimming removed 1 base from V and 7 bases from J, with 10 bases in between. The CDR3 is 14 residues long. Here the CDR3 DNA reads TGTGCCAGCAGCTTAATTCATCGGAGCGGGGAGCTGTTTTTT. Amino acid sequence: CASSLIHRSGELFF.

A few counts support this clone. The gene calls are TRBV14 and TRBJ1-1; D not resolved. This CDR3 spans 15 amino acids. Trimming left V 1 base short and J 7 bases short, with 16 bases between. CDR1 and CDR2 (germline): SGHDN, FVKESK. CDR3: CASSQASNLGGEAFF. CDR3 DNA sequence: TGTGCCAGCAGCCAAGCATCCAACCTCGGTGGTGAAGCTTTCTTT.

V and J are TRBV6-5 and TRBJ2-1, with D perhaps matching TRBD2 (6 bases). V was clipped by 2 bases and J by 6 bases, with 8 bases between them. This CDR3 has 13 amino acids. CDR1 and CDR2 (germline): MNHEY, SVGAGI. The DNA for the CDR3 is TGTGCCAGCAGTTACGGGACTTCCAATGAGCAGTTCTTC. Translated: CASSYGTSNEQFF.

This rearrangement joins TRBV10-3 to TRBJ2-5, with 13 bases matching TRBD2. Trimming removed 2 bases from V and 2 bases from J; junction bases left unmatched: 5. The CDR3 is 17 amino acids. In germline, CDR1 is ENHRY, CDR2 SYGVKD. This CDR3 reads CAISEGLAGVGQETQYF. In nucleotides, the CDR3 is TGTGCCATCAGTGAGGGACTAGCGGGAGTAGGGCAAGAGACCCAGTACTTC.

This clone was detected only a few times. The V gene is TRBV5-1, the J gene TRBJ1-1; 9 bases match TRBD1. The ends lost 4 bases at V and 3 bases at J; junction bases unmatched: 10. Per the germline V gene, CDR1 is SGHRS and CDR2 is YFSETQ. CDR3 size: 16 residues. The CDR3 DNA reads TGCGCCAGCAGCCCGCCGGGACAGGGTGGGTACACTGAAGCTTTCTTT. Translating gives CASSPPGQGGYTEAFF.

The chain combines TRBV9 with TRBJ1-4; D is undetermined. V was clipped by 0 bases and J by 11 bases, with 8 bases between them. This CDR3 comprises 12 residues. Germline V gives CDR1 SGDLS, CDR2 YYNGEE. CDR3 DNA sequence: TGTGCCAGCAGCGTAGGTTCGGGGAAACTGTTTTTT. Amino acid sequence: CASSVGSGKLFF.

V is TRBV28 and J is TRBJ1-2, with TRBD1 matching 10 bases. Looked up from germline, CDR1 is MDHEN and CDR2 is SYDVKM. This CDR3 spans 14 amino acids. Trimming removed 4 bases from V and 4 bases from J; junction bases left unmatched: 3. The CDR3 nucleotides read TGTGCCAGCAGTTCCGGGACAGGGGCCTATGGCTACACCTTC. Translating it yields CASSSGTGAYGYTF.

The rearrangement links TRBV19 to TRBJ1-3, with 10 bases fitting TRBD1. The CDR3 loop spans 18 amino acids. With 5 bases clipped from V and 0 bases from J, the junction kept 10 bases outside the gene matches. The germline CDR1 and CDR2 sequences are LNHDA and SQIVND (reference sequence). The CDR3 sequence: CASSVPGQGSLSGNTIYF. The CDR3 DNA follows: TGTGCCAGTAGTGTTCCGGGACAGGGGTCTCTCTCTGGAAACACCATATATTTT.